This record looks at one T cell receptor (beta chain) sequence and its context. Its antigen is unidentified. These data come from a study of early T cells in non-severe SARS-CoV-2 infection. In the study overall: The input, bulk RNA from unsorted whole blood, was sequenced, and chains were unpaired.

Unique molecular identifiers (one per individual cDNA molecule) were attached. TCRdb processed the 5' RACE reads anew with MiXCR; each CDR3 protein has one entry. Of about 83,000 distinct CDR3 sequences listed, about 10% are singletons. General study points: Sequences matched to VDJdb favored anti-spike CD8 responses, while private and CD4 specificities were missed.

This sequence was found in an adult who was a healthcare worker with PCR-confirmed SARS-CoV-2 infection or an uninfected control (not recorded which). Sequenced here: whole blood, sampled at baseline.

As DNA, the CDR3 is TGCAGCCGAGGGGACTACAATGAGCAGTTCTTC. Amino acids: CSRGDYNEQFF. This chain uses TRBV29-1 with TRBJ2-1, with D possibly being TRBD1 or TRBD2 (5 bases each). Germline lookup yields CDR1 SQVTM and CDR2 ANQGSEA. CDR3 length equals 11 residues. Trimming cost V 8 bases and J 3 bases, with 8 bases left between them.